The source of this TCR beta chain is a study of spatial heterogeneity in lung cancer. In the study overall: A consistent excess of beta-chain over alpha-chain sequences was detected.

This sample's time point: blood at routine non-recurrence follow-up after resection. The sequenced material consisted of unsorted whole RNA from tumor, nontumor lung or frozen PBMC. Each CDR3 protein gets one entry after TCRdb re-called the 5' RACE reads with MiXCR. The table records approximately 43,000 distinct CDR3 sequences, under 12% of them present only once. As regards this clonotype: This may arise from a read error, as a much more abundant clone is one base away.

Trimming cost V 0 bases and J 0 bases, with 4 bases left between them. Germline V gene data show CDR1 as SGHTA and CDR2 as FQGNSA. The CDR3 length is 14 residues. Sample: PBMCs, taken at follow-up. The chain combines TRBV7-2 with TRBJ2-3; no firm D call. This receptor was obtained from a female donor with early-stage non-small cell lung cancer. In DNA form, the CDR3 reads TGTACCAGCAGCTTAGCGCGTAGCACAGATACGCAGTATTTT. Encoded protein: CTSSLARSTDTQYF.